The next 5 T cell receptor beta chains were all read from a single sample in a study of blood T cell repertoires in COVID-19. Profiled with immunoSEQ multiplex PCR; TCRdb holds only in-frame clones, not every one. This sample yields more than 95,000 clones, of which roughly 82% are seen a single time; roughly 18% belongs to the top ten. The source material was peripheral blood. These receptors were obtained from a man older than 75 with acute or convalescent COVID-19.

On this clone: The same CDR3 also results from other DNA sequences found in this sample. The V gene is TRBV18, the J gene TRBJ1-1; D is unclear. CDR3 length equals 14 residues. Trimming stripped 2 bases from V and 0 bases from J, with 7 bases between. The germline V gene has CDR1 KGHSH and CDR2 LQKENI. In nucleotides, the CDR3 is TGTGCCAGCTCACCAAACAGTTTGAACACTGAAGCTTTCTTT. This codes for CASSPNSLNTEAFF.

The rearrangement uses TRBV9 and TRBJ2-7, with 7 bases matching TRBD2. With 2 bases clipped from V and 2 bases from J, the junction kept 7 bases outside the gene matches. Germline V gene lookup returns CDR1 SGDLS and CDR2 YYNGEE. CDR3 length equals 15 residues. In DNA form, the CDR3 reads TGTGCCAGCAGCGTCGGCCAGCGGGGTGCCTACGAGCAGTACTTC. It specifies CASSVGQRGAYEQYF.

The chain is built from TRBV10-3 and TRBJ2-7; D might be TRBD1 (6 bases). The length of the CDR3 is 15 residues. From germline, CDR1 is ENHRY and CDR2 SYGVKD. Trimming removed 6 bases at V and 5 bases at J, with 20 bases between. CDR3 in amino acids: CAISYRDTSSDEQYF. The CDR3 nucleotides read TGTGCCATCAGCTACCGGGACACCAGTTCCGACGAGCAGTACTTC.

The V gene is TRBV5-1, the J gene TRBJ2-3, with 9 positions matching TRBD1. V trimming: 3 bases; J trimming: 4 bases; junction bases outside the gene matches: 6. The germline V gene encodes CDR1 SGHRS and CDR2 YFSETQ. The CDR3 is made up of 15 amino acids. CDR3 residues: CASSSGTGRPDTQYF. CDR3 nucleotides: TGCGCCAGCAGCTCCGGGACAGGGCGGCCAGATACGCAGTATTTT.

This clone was detected only a few times. The chain carries TRBV9 and TRBJ2-1, with 11 positions matching TRBD2. V gave up 4 bases and J gave up 2 bases; unmatched junction bases: 5. From germline, CDR1 is SGDLS and CDR2 YYNGEE. This CDR3 has 16 amino acids. The CDR3 sequence is CASSPRTSGPYNEQFF. The CDR3 DNA sequence: TGTGCCAGCAGCCCCCGGACTAGCGGGCCCTACAATGAGCAGTTCTTC.